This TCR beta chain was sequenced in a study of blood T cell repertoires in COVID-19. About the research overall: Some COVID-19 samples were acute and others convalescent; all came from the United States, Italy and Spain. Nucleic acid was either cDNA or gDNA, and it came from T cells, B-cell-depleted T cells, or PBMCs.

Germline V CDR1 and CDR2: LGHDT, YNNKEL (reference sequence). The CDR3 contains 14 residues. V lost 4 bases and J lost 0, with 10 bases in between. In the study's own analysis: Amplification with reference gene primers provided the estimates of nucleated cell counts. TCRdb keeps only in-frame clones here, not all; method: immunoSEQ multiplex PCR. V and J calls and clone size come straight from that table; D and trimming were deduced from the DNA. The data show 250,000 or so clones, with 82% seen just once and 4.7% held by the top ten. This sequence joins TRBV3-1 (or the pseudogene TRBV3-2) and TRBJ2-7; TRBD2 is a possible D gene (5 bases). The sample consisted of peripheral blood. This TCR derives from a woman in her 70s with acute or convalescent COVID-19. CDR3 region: CASSPRGFSYEQYF. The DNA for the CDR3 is TGTGCCAGCAGCCCCCGCGGGTTCTCCTACGAGCAGTACTTC.